This passage covers 10 T cell receptor beta chains from one sample sequenced in a study of cytomegalovirus exposure and HLA in healthy donors. A multiplex PCR was run with 60 Vbeta primers and 13 Jbeta primers. Sequenced by immunoSEQ multiplex PCR; TCRdb stores in-frame clones only, minus some. The sample records about 99,000 clones, 60% to 80% being singletons. Source material: PBMCs. These TCRs come from a man between 60 and 70 years old in good health and CMV-seropositive.

The chain employs TRBV4-1 and TRBJ2-7; 10 bases agree with TRBD1. The CDR3 extends over 14 amino acids. Germline lookup yields CDR1 MGHRA and CDR2 YSYEKL. The V gene end was trimmed by 3 bases and the J gene end by 5 bases; junction bases not matched to a gene: 4. The CDR3 region is CASSHGTGENEQYF. The CDR3 DNA sequence: TGCGCCAGCAGCCACGGGACAGGGGAGAACGAGCAGTACTTC.

This chain links TRBV4-1 with TRBJ2-2, with D possibly matching TRBD2 (5 bases). The V end lost 1 base, the J end lost 6 bases, and 15 bases lay between the germline ends. Germline V gives CDR1 MGHRA, CDR2 YSYEKL. The CDR3 runs 16 residues. The CDR3 DNA reads as TGCGCCAGCAGCCAAGCAGGTGCATGGAGGCCCGGGGAGCTGTTTTTT. The encoded protein is CASSQAGAWRPGELFF.

The V call is TRBV5-1, the J call TRBJ2-1; perhaps TRBD1 as D (6 bases). Per the germline V gene, CDR1 is SGHRS and CDR2 is YFSETQ. V lost 2 bases and J 8 bases, leaving 14 bases between the germline ends. CDR3 length equals 14 residues. This CDR3 reads CASSLQPKGDEQFF. The CDR3 coding sequence is TGCGCCAGCAGCTTACAGCCGAAGGGGGATGAGCAGTTCTTC. The whole variable domain, filled in from reference TRBV5-1 and TRBJ2-1, reads KAGVTQTPRYLIKTRGQQVTLSCSPISGHRSVSWYQQTPGQGLQFLFEYFSETQRNKGNFPGRFSGRQFSNSRSEMNVSTLELGDSALYLCASSLQPKGDEQFFGPGTRLTVL.

The chain uses TRBV19 and TRBJ1-2; D possibly corresponds to TRBD1 (6 bases). Per the germline V gene, CDR1 is LNHDA and CDR2 is SQIVND (reference sequence). V gave up 3 bases and J gave up 3 bases, with 14 bases separating them. CDR3 length: 15 amino acids. Here the CDR3 reads CASSMGGGAHYGYTF. The CDR3, as DNA: TGTGCCAGTAGTATGGGTGGGGGCGCCCACTATGGCTACACCTTC. The whole variable domain, remainder taken from reference TRBV19 and TRBJ1-2, is DGGITQSPKYLFRKEGQNVTLSCEQNLNHDAMYWYRQDPGQGLRLIYYSQIVNDFQKGDIAEGYSVSREKKESFPLTVTSAQKNPTAFYLCASSMGGGAHYGYTFGSGTRLTVV.

Note on this clone: At the DNA level, this CDR3 is encoded by other sequences in the same sample as well. The chain carries TRBV10-1 and TRBJ2-7; tentatively, D is TRBD2 (6 bases). Deletions cut 4 bases from V and 6 bases from J, with 19 bases between. The CDR3 totals 15 residues. CDR1 is WNHNN, CDR2 SYGVQD, per germline (reference sequence). The CDR3 DNA reads as TGCGCCAGCAGTGGATCCCGGGACTCCGGAGGCGAGCAGTACTTC. This codes for CASSGSRDSGGEQYF.

This rearrangement joins TRBV29-1 to TRBJ2-5; D may be TRBD2 (7 bases). This CDR3 comprises 13 residues. V shed 6 bases and J shed 2 bases, with 13 bases lying between them. Germline values: CDR1 SQVTM, CDR2 ANQGSEA. The CDR3 loop reads CSVFGGLQETQYF. The CDR3 DNA sequence: TGCAGCGTCTTCGGGGGGCTACAAGAGACCCAGTACTTC.

The chain links TRBV29-1 to TRBJ1-2; D is undetermined. This CDR3 is 11 amino acids long. V lost 3 bases to trimming and J lost 4 bases, with 6 bases between them. The germline gives CDR1 SQVTM, CDR2 ANQGSEA. CDR3 nucleotides: TGCAGCGTTGATGGCCTCTATGGCTACACCTTC. Its translation is CSVDGLYGYTF.

The rearrangement uses TRBV10-3 and TRBJ1-4, with 7 bases aligning to TRBD1. The trim removed 4 bases at V and 2 bases at J, leaving 1 base unmatched. CDR1 is ENHRY, CDR2 SYGVKD, per germline. This CDR3 is 14 amino acids long. CDR3 protein: CAISGGQTNEKLFF. The DNA for the CDR3 is TGTGCCATCAGTGGGGGACAGACTAATGAAAAACTGTTTTTT.

This clone was seen a handful of times. This rearrangement joins TRBV7-9 to TRBJ1-1, with D possibly being TRBD1 (5 bases). The CDR3 is made up of 13 amino acids. The V gene lost 1 base and the J gene lost 4 bases, with 7 bases spanning the gap. The germline gives CDR1 SEHNR, CDR2 FQNEAQ (reference sequence). The CDR3 DNA reads as TGTGCCAGCAGCTTAGGCGGGGCCACTGAAGCTTTCTTT. It is translated as CASSLGGATEAFF. Complete variable domain (other parts from reference TRBV7-9 and TRBJ1-1): DTGVSQNPRHKITKRGQNVTFRCDPISEHNRLYWYRQTLGQGPEFLTYFQNEAQLEKSRLLSDRFSAERPKGSFSTLEIQRTEQGDSAMYLCASSLGGATEAFFGQGTRLTVV.

This chain uses TRBV7-2 with TRBJ2-7, with a possible D match to TRBD2 (6 bases). The CDR3 has 14 residues. Between the trimmed V and J ends, which lost 2 bases and 2 bases, there was a span of 10 bases. Per the germline V gene, CDR1 is SGHTA and CDR2 is FQGNSA. The CDR3: CASSLMGLTYEQYF. In DNA, the CDR3 is TGTGCCAGCAGCTTAATGGGACTGACCTACGAGCAGTACTTC.